A single sample gave rise to the 20 T cell receptor beta chains below, sequenced in a study of T cell responses to AZD1222 COVID-19 vaccine. The protocol was immunoSEQ multiplex PCR, while the TCRdb copy is restricted to in-frame clones and leaves out a portion. The repertoire holds about 100,000 clones, with over 90% as singletons. The sample here was peripheral blood, taken on day 0 of AZD1222 vaccination. These receptors all come from an adult in good health.

The table lists this clone with a count of one. The genes are TRBV6-5 and TRBJ1-2; D gene unclear. V was clipped by 0 bases and J by 1 base, with 6 bases between them. This CDR3 is 14 amino acids long. Per the germline V gene, CDR1 is MNHEY and CDR2 is SVGAGI. The CDR3 spells CASSYSYGNYGYTF. DNA for the CDR3: TGTGCCAGCAGTTACTCGTACGGTAACTATGGCTACACCTTC.

This chain uses TRBV19 with TRBJ1-4, with TRBD1 identical over 7 bases. V gave up 6 bases and J gave up 7 bases; unmatched junction bases: 14. The CDR3 totals 16 residues. Germline-derived CDR1 and CDR2 are LNHDA and SQIVND (reference sequence). The CDR3 DNA reads TGTGCCAGTAGGCTGACAGGGCTCCCCGGCTTTGAAAAACTGTTTTTT. Translated: CASRLTGLPGFEKLFF.

This rearrangement joins TRBV7-2 to TRBJ1-3; weak D call: TRBD1 (5 bases). Per germline, CDR1 SGHTA and CDR2 FQGNSA. The CDR3 extends over 14 amino acids. The V and J ends lost 5 bases and 4 bases respectively, with 12 bases between them. CDR3 nucleotide sequence: TGTGCCAGCAGCGCCCGGGACGGCGGAAACACCATATATTTT. It specifies CASSARDGGNTIYF.

The V gene is TRBV6-2 or TRBV6-3, the J gene TRBJ2-2; D not resolved. The V end was cut by 3 bases, the J end by 4 bases, with 9 bases between. The CDR3 extends over 14 amino acids. Germline CDR1 reads MNHEY; CDR2 reads SVGEGT. The CDR3 is CASSYRPITGELFF. The DNA of the CDR3 is TGTGCCAGCAGTTATAGGCCTATCACCGGGGAGCTGTTTTTT.

Notes on this clone: One end of the junction fails to match germline, which may point to a read error. J is TRBJ2-7 and V is TRBV28; 15 bases align to TRBD2. There are 14 residues in the CDR3. Germline lookup yields CDR1 MDHEN and CDR2 SYDVKM. The CDR3 reads CASSYGLAGGPLAF. The CDR3 region has the DNA TGTGCCAGCAGTTACGGACTAGCGGGAGGGCCTCTCGCGTTC.

This clone was counted a single time. The chain couples TRBV18 to TRBJ2-6, with a possible D match to TRBD1 (6 bases). There are 14 residues in the CDR3. The germline V gene encodes CDR1 KGHSH and CDR2 LQKENI. Deletions cut 5 bases from V and 5 bases from J, with 10 bases between. The CDR3 loop reads CASSSGQRANVLTF. The CDR3 nucleotides read TGTGCCAGCTCATCCGGACAGCGGGCCAACGTCCTGACTTTC.

The chain uses TRBV2 and TRBJ1-3; weak D call: TRBD1 (5 bases). The germline V gene has CDR1 SNHLY and CDR2 FYNNEI. Trimming pared 7 bases from V and 3 bases from J, leaving 16 bases between. The CDR3 totals 15 residues. CDR3 protein: CASTGLFGGGNTIYF. For the CDR3, the DNA is TGTGCCAGCACGGGACTCTTCGGGGGTGGAAACACCATATATTTT.

This clone was detected only a few times. The chain is built from TRBV7-8 and TRBJ2-7; a weak D match, TRBD2 (5 bases). Germline CDR1 reads SGHVS; CDR2 reads FQNEAQ. CDR3 size: 16 residues. V gave up 2 bases and J gave up 0 bases, with 14 bases separating them. The CDR3 region has the DNA TGTGCCAGCAGCTTATGGGGTAGGGAGAGCTCCTACGAGCAGTACTTC. It translates to CASSLWGRESSYEQYF.

This clone was counted once. The J gene is TRBJ2-4, the V gene TRBV5-1; tentatively, D is TRBD1 (5 bases). CDR3 length equals 14 residues. Germline V lookup: CDR1 SGHRS, CDR2 YFSETQ. V lost 2 bases, J lost 2 bases, and 8 bases lay in between. The DNA for the CDR3 is TGCGCCAGCAGCTTAGGGGATCCCAAAAACATTCAGTACTTC. The encoded protein is CASSLGDPKNIQYF.

On this clone: Within the sample, other DNA sequences also encode this same CDR3. The J gene is TRBJ2-3, the V gene TRBV2; TRBD2 aligns across 9 bases. The CDR3 is 15 residues long. The trim removed 6 bases at V and 0 bases at J, leaving 4 bases unmatched. Germline V lookup: CDR1 SNHLY, CDR2 FYNNEI. CDR3 region: CASSATSGSTDTQYF. The DNA for the CDR3 is TGTGCCAGCAGCGCCACTAGCGGGAGCACAGATACGCAGTATTTT.

The rearrangement joins TRBV27 to TRBJ2-3; weak D call: TRBD2 (6 bases). Germline loops: CDR1 MNHEY, CDR2 SMNVEV (reference sequence). V dropped 9 bases and J dropped 6 bases, with 10 bases sitting between them. This CDR3 contains 11 residues. The CDR3 DNA follows: TGTGCCAGTTCTCGGGGGGATACGCAGTATTTT. Translation gives CASSRGDTQYF.

This rearrangement joins TRBV27 to TRBJ2-1; 10 nucleotides align to TRBD2. V trimming: 1 base; J trimming: 8 bases; junction bases outside the gene matches: 5. This CDR3 is built from 15 residues. Germline assignment: CDR1 MNHEY and CDR2 SMNVEV (reference sequence). CDR3 sequence: CASSLFSGRIYEQFF. The CDR3 DNA reads TGTGCCAGCAGTTTATTTAGCGGGAGGATCTATGAGCAGTTCTTC.

The rearrangement links TRBV28 to TRBJ1-5; possible D gene TRBD1, 5 bases. V gave up 3 bases and J gave up 0 bases, with 9 bases separating them. CDR1 and CDR2 (germline): MDHEN, SYDVKM. The CDR3 loop spans 15 amino acids. The CDR3, as DNA: TGTGCCAGCAGTTTCCGGGGGAATAGCAATCAGCCCCAGCATTTT. Translation: CASSFRGNSNQPQHF.

CDR3 residues: CASSLGQGAGDTQYF. For the CDR3, the DNA is TGTGCCAGCAGCTTAGGACAGGGGGCTGGAGATACGCAGTATTTT. V gene TRBV7-2 combines with J gene TRBJ2-3; 10 bases are shared with TRBD1. Germline values: CDR1 SGHTA, CDR2 FQGNSA. CDR3 length: 15 amino acids. Unmatched junction bases numbered 3, after V lost 1 base and J lost 5 bases.

V is TRBV9 and J is TRBJ1-3; D is perhaps TRBD1 (6 bases). Germline V lookup: CDR1 SGDLS, CDR2 YYNGEE. There are 15 residues in the CDR3. V gave up 3 bases and J gave up 3 bases, with 13 bases separating them. The CDR3 loop reads CASSDGTSGGNTIYF. The DNA of the CDR3 is TGTGCCAGCAGCGATGGGACATCGGGTGGAAACACCATATATTTT.

The chain has TRBV30 and TRBJ1-4; unclear D gene. Trimming stripped 2 bases from V and 7 bases from J, with 17 bases between. The CDR3 has 15 residues. Germline CDR1 and CDR2: GTSNPN and SVGIG (reference sequence). The CDR3 DNA follows: TGTGCCTGGAGTCCCGGGTCCCTCCGCAGTGAAAAACTGTTTTTT. Protein sequence: CAWSPGSLRSEKLFF.

The V gene is TRBV6-5, the J gene TRBJ1-2; 8 bases map to TRBD1. CDR3 size: 13 residues. The ends lost 5 bases at V and 5 bases at J; junction bases unmatched: 4. The germline V gene encodes CDR1 MNHEY and CDR2 SVGAGI. The CDR3 DNA is TGTGCCAGCAGTCGGACAGGGAATTATGGCTACACCTTC. It yields the protein CASSRTGNYGYTF.

The chain links TRBV29-1 to TRBJ2-5, with unresolved D. In germline, CDR1 is SQVTM, CDR2 ANQGSEA. Trimming cost V 2 bases and J 5 bases, with 9 bases left between them. This CDR3 contains 12 residues. The chain's CDR3 is CSVERLGETQYF. CDR3 nucleotides: TGCAGCGTTGAACGGCTGGGGGAGACCCAGTACTTC.

The rearrangement uses TRBV15 and TRBJ1-5; weak D call: TRBD1 (5 bases). The CDR3 runs 15 residues. With 0 bases removed from V and 8 bases from J, the gap between germline ends came to 14 bases. The V gene's germline CDR1 is LNHNV and CDR2 YYDKDF (reference sequence). In nucleotides, the CDR3 is TGTGCCACCAGCAGAGATGGGTCGGCGGGGGAGCCCCAGCATTTT. This gives the protein CATSRDGSAGEPQHF.

This chain links TRBV7-2 with TRBJ2-1; 9 bases match TRBD2. This CDR3 has 16 residues. Germline lookup yields CDR1 SGHTA and CDR2 FQGNSA. Unmatched junction bases numbered 5, after V lost 1 base and J lost 4 bases. In DNA, the CDR3 is TGTGCCAGCAGCTTAGATTCGACTAGCGGTTACAATGAGCAGTTCTTC. Amino acid sequence: CASSLDSTSGYNEQFF.